The 9 T cell receptor beta chains presented below share a single source sample, sequenced in a study of T cell clones after liver transplantation. Produced via immunoSEQ multiplex PCR; TCRdb's table is partial and in-frame only. The sample records about 120,000 clones, 90% being singletons. The material sequenced was CD4+ T cells from blood, taken 12 months after liver transplant. These receptors were obtained from a human patient who received a liver transplant. Certain T cells may be donor cells from the graft.

The chain links TRBV7-2 to TRBJ1-4; 10 nucleotides match TRBD1. Germline CDR1 is SGHTA and CDR2 is FQGNSA. The CDR3 contains 18 residues. V was pared by 5 bases and J by 12 bases, with 21 bases of the junction left unmatched. The CDR3 region has the DNA TGTGCCAGCAGCGTAGGGGGGACAGGGGCTTCCCCCATTGCGGAACTGTTTTTT. It codes for CASSVGGTGASPIAELFF.

The chain employs TRBV29-1 and TRBJ2-3; no reliable D call. The V end lost 6 bases, the J end lost 2 bases, and 9 bases lay between the germline ends. From germline, CDR1 is SQVTM and CDR2 ANQGSEA. CDR3 size: 12 residues. The CDR3 loop is CSVTQDTDTQYF. The CDR3 region has the DNA TGCAGCGTCACGCAGGACACAGATACGCAGTATTTT.

The rearrangement joins TRBV7-2 to TRBJ1-2, with 7 bases lining up with TRBD1. The CDR3 is 12 amino acids. The germline CDR1 and CDR2 sequences are SGHTA and FQGNSA. J gave up 8 bases and V 0 bases, and 0 bases lay outside the gene matches. CDR3 bases: TGTGCCAGCAGCTTAGCGGGACAGGGCTACACCTTC. Translated, it gives CASSLAGQGYTF.

The V call is TRBV7-9, the J call TRBJ2-1, with TRBD2 matching over 7 bases. CDR1 SEHNR and CDR2 FQNEAQ come from the germline V gene (reference sequence). V gave up 3 bases and J gave up 5 bases; unmatched junction bases: 7. The CDR3 runs 15 residues. CDR3 protein: CASSFLLAEDNEQFF. DNA of the CDR3: TGTGCCAGCAGCTTTTTGCTAGCGGAGGACAATGAGCAGTTCTTC.

This chain links TRBV6-6 with TRBJ1-3; D possibly corresponds to TRBD1 (5 bases). CDR3 length: 15 amino acids. Germline V CDR1 and CDR2: MNHNY, SVGAGI (reference sequence). V dropped 6 bases and J dropped 4 bases, with 16 bases sitting between them. In DNA, the CDR3 is TGTGCCAGCAGCCCCCGGGGGATAGAAGGAAACACCATATATTTT. The encoded protein is CASSPRGIEGNTIYF.

The V call is TRBV7-9, the J call TRBJ1-5; D is undetermined. Germline loops: CDR1 SEHNR, CDR2 FQNEAQ (reference sequence). This CDR3 comprises 12 residues. V lost 3 bases, J lost 4 bases, and 4 bases lay in between. CDR3 sequence: CASSFRNQPQHF. The CDR3 region has the DNA TGTGCCAGCAGCTTTCGGAATCAGCCCCAGCATTTT.

V gene TRBV5-1 combines with J gene TRBJ2-1; D may be TRBD1 (6 bases). The CDR3 sequence is 16 residues long. With 0 bases removed from V and 4 bases from J, the gap between germline ends came to 14 bases. Germline CDR1 reads SGHRS; CDR2 reads YFSETQ. As DNA, the CDR3 is TGCGCCAGCAGCTTGGATGGCGGACAGTATTACAATGAGCAGTTCTTC. Amino acids: CASSLDGGQYYNEQFF.

This clone was observed a single time. The chain is built from TRBV11-3 and TRBJ2-7; perhaps TRBD2 as D (7 bases). This CDR3 contains 15 residues. CDR1 is SGHNT and CDR2 is YENEEA in the germline V gene. Between the trimmed V and J ends, which lost 1 base and 3 bases, there was a span of 13 bases. The DNA for the CDR3 is TGTGCCAGCAGCTTAGGAGGCGGGGGCTACTACGAGCAGTACTTC. This sequence encodes CASSLGGGGYYEQYF.

The chain combines TRBV4-3 with TRBJ1-2; D is ambiguous. Trimming took off 0 bases at V and 9 bases at J, with 14 bases between the two ends. This CDR3 has 14 amino acids. Germline V gene lookup returns CDR1 LGHNA and CDR2 YSLEER. The CDR3 DNA is TGCGCCAGCAGCCAAGATCTAGGGAGGAGGCGCTACACCTTC. It specifies CASSQDLGRRRYTF.